The rows below give T cell receptor beta chains drawn from one sample of a study of HIV-infected children after antiretroviral therapy interruption. From the 3' RACE reads, TCRdb called clonotypes with MiXCR, one entry per CDR3 protein. The table records roughly 46,000 distinct CDR3 sequences, around 4.1% of them present only once. The sequences come from CD45RA+ CD4+ T cells from PBMCs, pooled from several time points, collected from a donor given antiretroviral therapy, either interrupted or continuous. The receptors were sampled from a pool of human donors with HIV. The CDR3 runs from the conserved cysteine through the conserved F or W. The D gene is left open where the match is weak. The listing skips clone size in some rows; elsewhere it reads once, few, many or a size class.

J gene: TRBJ1-5; V gene: TRBV12-5; clone size: many; D gene: NA; CDR3 DNA: TGTGCTAGTGGGGGATTCAATCAGCCCCAGCATTTT; CDR3 protein: CASGGFNQPQHF
J gene: TRBJ1-1; V gene: TRBV5-1; clone size: many; D gene: NA; CDR3 DNA: TGCGCCAGCAGCTTGGAACTCCTGAACACTGAAGCTTTCTTT; CDR3 protein: CASSLELLNTEAFF
J gene: TRBJ1-2; V gene: TRBV20-1; clone size: many; D gene: TRBD1; CDR3 DNA: TGCAGTGCGGACCCCCGGGACAGGGGGCTTGGCTACACCTTC; CDR3 protein: CSADPRDRGLGYTF
J gene: TRBJ2-7; V gene: TRBV12-3/TRBV12-4; clone size: many; D gene: TRBD1; CDR3 DNA: TGTGCCAGCAGTCGCCGGGACAGGTGGGACGAGCAGTACTTC; CDR3 protein: CASSRRDRWDEQYF
J gene: TRBJ1-1; V gene: TRBV20-1; clone size: many; D gene: NA; CDR3 DNA: TGCAGTGCGAGTCCGGGACCCCCGGGCACTGAAGCTTTCTTT; CDR3 protein: CSASPGPPGTEAFF
J gene: TRBJ1-5; V gene: TRBV5-1; clone size: NA; D gene: NA; CDR3 DNA: TGCGCCAGCAGCTTAGGGTCTAAGGATCAGCCCCAGCATTTT; CDR3 protein: CASSLGSKDQPQHF
J gene: TRBJ1-6; V gene: TRBV5-1; clone size: many; D gene: TRBD1; CDR3 DNA: TGCGCCAGCAGCCCTGGACAGGGGGAGGCACCCCTCCACTTT; CDR3 protein: CASSPGQGEAPLHF
J gene: TRBJ2-1; V gene: TRBV6-6; clone size: many; D gene: NA; CDR3 DNA: TGTGCCAGCGGTGAGCTGAATAACTATGCTGAGCAGTTCTTC; CDR3 protein: CASGELNNYAEQFF
J gene: TRBJ1-1; V gene: TRBV6-2/TRBV6-3; clone size: many; D gene: NA; CDR3 DNA: TGTGCCAGCAGAGACAGACCGAAAGAAGCTTTCTTT; CDR3 protein: CASRDRPKEAFF
J gene: TRBJ1-1; V gene: TRBV6-5; clone size: many; D gene: NA; CDR3 DNA: TGTGCCAGCAGACAAGGCCAGGGACGGACTGAAGCTTTCTTT; CDR3 protein: CASRQGQGRTEAFF
J gene: TRBJ2-5; V gene: TRBV10-3; clone size: many; D gene: NA; CDR3 DNA: TGTGCCATCGGTTTCCAAGAGACCCAGTACTTC; CDR3 protein: CAIGFQETQYF
J gene: TRBJ2-3; V gene: TRBV7-2; clone size: few; D gene: NA; CDR3 DNA: TGTGCCAGCAGCCAGGGACCCGGGCCAGATCGGACGCAGTATTTT; CDR3 protein: CASSQGPGPDRTQYF
J gene: TRBJ2-3; V gene: TRBV7-2; clone size: NA; D gene: NA; CDR3 DNA: TGTGCCAGCAGCTTTGTCAGCCGCTACACAGATACGCAGTATTTT; CDR3 protein: CASSFVSRYTDTQYF
J gene: TRBJ2-6; V gene: TRBV28; clone size: many; D gene: NA; CDR3 DNA: TGTGCCAGCAGTTTAGCCGGGTCTGGGGCCAACGTCCTGACTTTC; CDR3 protein: CASSLAGSGANVLTF
J gene: TRBJ2-7; V gene: TRBV5-1; clone size: NA; D gene: NA; CDR3 DNA: TGCGCCAGCAGCCCATGGACCGATTCCTACGAGCAGTACTTC; CDR3 protein: CASSPWTDSYEQYF
J gene: TRBJ2-6; V gene: TRBV18; clone size: NA; D gene: TRBD1; CDR3 DNA: TGTGCCAGCTCACCACCGGGACAGGGGGCGACTGGGGCCAACGTCCTGACTTTC; CDR3 protein: CASSPPGQGATGANVLTF
J gene: TRBJ1-6; V gene: TRBV12-3/TRBV12-4; clone size: NA; D gene: TRBD1; CDR3 DNA: TGTGCCAGCAGTTGGGGGGGGACAGGGGATTCACCCCTCCACTTT; CDR3 protein: CASSWGGTGDSPLHF
J gene: TRBJ2-7; V gene: TRBV28; clone size: many; D gene: NA; CDR3 DNA: TGTGCCAGCAGTTTGAGACGCGAGCAGTACTTC; CDR3 protein: CASSLRREQYF
J gene: TRBJ1-1; V gene: TRBV28; clone size: many; D gene: NA; CDR3 DNA: TGTGCCAGCAAGGGTAGGAGGACTGAAGCTTTCTTT; CDR3 protein: CASKGRRTEAFF
J gene: TRBJ2-3; V gene: TRBV20-1; clone size: many; D gene: TRBD2; CDR3 DNA: TGCAGTGCTAGTCTAGCGGGGGTGACAGATACGCAGTATTTT; CDR3 protein: CSASLAGVTDTQYF
J gene: TRBJ2-5; V gene: TRBV7-6; clone size: NA; D gene: NA; CDR3 DNA: TGTGCCAGCAGCCCTTTGGGGGGTTCCGAAGAGACCCAGTACTTC; CDR3 protein: CASSPLGGSEETQYF
J gene: TRBJ2-7; V gene: TRBV9; clone size: many; D gene: NA; CDR3 DNA: TGTGCCAGCAGCGCGGGCGACTGGGGGAACGAGCAGTACTTC; CDR3 protein: CASSAGDWGNEQYF